This TCR beta chain was observed in a study of cytomegalovirus exposure and HLA in healthy donors (dated by TCRdb to 2016 to 2017). Study-level background: An earlier analysis of 587 of the donors reported about 250 Gb of sequence data and roughly 110 million unique TCR beta sequences from about 200 million T cells. Approximately 300 gigabases of sequencing data and approximately 91 million unique TCR sequences made up an early release that covered 640 HLA-typed donors. The genetic ancestry cluster associated with self-reported Caucasian donors included 81% of the approximately 400 genotyped donors. The study aimed to test whether signatures of past pathogen exposure could be identified by cataloging public T cell receptors. The T cell repertoires of under 750 subjects were profiled by immunosequencing and related to cytomegalovirus serostatus. In addition to the first cohort of several hundred subjects, a separate validation cohort of 120 different subjects was used. To predict cytomegalovirus infection status, the study brought together high-throughput TCR immunosequencing, statistical association of individual TCRs with disease status, and machine learning. A later analysis re-analyzed previously published TCR beta repertoires from 650 to 800 donors and added high-resolution HLA genotyping to study TCR occurrence patterns. Rather than using new phenotypic data, the later analysis identified candidate immune exposures from TCR beta sequences and from how often those sequences occurred across donors. In an earlier analysis of 550 to 700 of the donors, high-throughput TCR beta sequencing was used to judge whether each TCR beta V gene segment behaved as functional or pseudogenic. Donor age, sex, ethnicity and CMV serostatus were collected together with the repertoire data. A later genetic analysis took genome-wide SNP genotypes for about 65% of the 666 donors and used that subset as a discovery cohort. Every repertoire in the discovery cohort had been generated on one and the same sequencing platform. Class I and class II HLA loci were covered by the typing at four-digit resolution. The number of typed donors differed by locus: about 620-630 for A, B, C, DRB1 and DQB1; 522 for DQA1; some 610 for DPA1; and 400 to 480 for DPB1. Because of strong linkage in the cohort, five DR-DQ haplotypes were treated as single units for association and clustering. Across some 400 genotyped donors of the cohort, an average of 235,054 unique TCR beta nucleotide sequences per donor were sequenced, and roughly a sixth of those sequences were non-productive.

Inclusive of the bounding cysteine and phenylalanine, the CDR3 is 13 residues long. The CDR3 DNA has 39 bases and is translated from base 1. Relative to germline, V is 5 bases shorter and J is 8 bases shorter, with 15 bases between their ends. The CDR1 and CDR2 encoded by the germline V gene (reference sequence) are MNHEY and SMNVEV. Libraries were made using the immunoSEQ multiplex PCR assay. The multiplex PCR relied on a mix of 60 forward primers for TCR Vbeta segments and 13 reverse primers for TCR Jbeta segments. The CDR3 region of rearranged TCR beta genes was amplified from genomic DNA by a multiplex PCR assay. Amplified TCR beta libraries were sequenced as 87-base-pair reads on the Illumina HiSeq System. Processing in the source paper ran as follows. A later analysis counted about 82 million unique TCR beta chains across the 550 to 800 repertoires, and 9 million to 14 million of these chains were shared by at least two donors. Raw reads were error-corrected and collapsed into unique sequences by a nearest-neighbor algorithm in which closely related sequences were merged to remove PCR and sequencing errors. Alignment of CDR3 sequences to IMGT reference sequences was used to assign V, D and J gene segments. For a sequence to be retained, a match of at least six nucleotides to both a V gene segment and a J gene segment was required. Rearrangements were called productive when the CDR3 lacked stop codons and stayed in frame with V and J; all others were non-productive. CDR3 was defined by IMGT convention, running from the second conserved V-encoded cysteine to the conserved J-encoded phenylalanine. Sequences without an unambiguous match to a single V gene segment were excluded from the earlier analysis of over 500 of the donors. In an earlier analysis of a few hundred of the donors, a V segment was called functional when productive rearrangements were above 56.7%, and segregating when the standard deviation between donors exceeded 5%. A statistical classification framework was built for diagnosing cytomegalovirus status from the catalog of TCR beta chain sequences. In a later analysis, TCR nucleotide sequences were compared against IMGT/GENE-DB human TR gene sequences so that V and J genes could be assigned. The TCRdist pipeline was used in a later analysis to assign CDR3 sequences and most-parsimonious VDJ recombination scenarios. A later analysis defined each TCR beta chain by its CDR3 amino acid sequence plus V-gene family, and excluded reads lacking a unique V-gene family. In a later analysis, approximately 590 highly shared, low-generation-probability nucleotide sequences were removed to address suspected cross-contamination and a sequencing artifact. A later analysis calculated a clonal expansion index for each public chain from normalized within-repertoire ranks of inferred template counts. Generation probabilities in a later analysis came from a VDJ recombination model fitted to out-of-frame rearrangements, and those results were checked against IGoR. In a later analysis, TCR-TCR, TCR-HLA and TCR-CMV co-occurrence was scored with hypergeometric tests, and a repertoire-size bias correction was applied to TCR pairs. A later analysis estimated false discovery rates by permuting HLA or CMV assignments 20 times. A later analysis grouped co-occurring TCRs with DBSCAN, adding TCRdist sequence similarity when clustering within HLA-allele-positive subsets. For co-occurrence clustering, repertoires with fewer than 30,000 or more than 120,000 public chains were excluded, along with roughly 5 repertoires with anomalous nucleotide sharing. This is the immuneACCESS table as TCRdb keeps it, with only in-frame sequences that have V and J called. A part of the clones is gone; compared with another copy, unresolved V genes explain less than half, and the rest is unexplained. For V, J and clone size, that table is used; D and trimming come from the DNA. The sample includes around 72,000 clones, with 65% to 70% observed a single time. About a fifth of the sample is in the top ten clones.

Paper-wide results and their limitations: While some public TCRs were present in many individuals, most TCR sequences turned up only very rarely across donors. A later analysis found that most CMV-associated TCR beta chains appeared HLA-restricted, with HLA associations seemingly driven largely by CMV exposure. At a false discovery rate of 0.05, a later analysis linked approximately 18,000 TCR beta sequences to specific HLA alleles. In both the original and validation cohorts, the classifier was reported to diagnose cytomegalovirus status with high specificity and sensitivity. Immune exposure information for the cohort was limited to CMV serostatus. Broadly in line with IMGT annotations, most TCR beta V segments showed up in productive rearrangements about 87% or about 30% of the time in an earlier analysis of about 500 of the donors. In a later analysis, the rate of TCR association differed among HLA loci, with DRB1 alleles having the most associated TCRs and HLA-C alleles having the fewest. A group of highly shared sequence variants was considered likely to be a technical artifact of the sequencing pipeline. In the study, 164 TCR beta chains were listed as associated with cytomegalovirus. A few of the identified cytomegalovirus-associated TCR beta chains were confirmed in vitro to be specific for cytomegalovirus antigens. The presence/absence analyses assumed that sequencing depth was roughly uniform across donors, and that assumption may not be true. A further reported finding was that TCR beta sequences accurately predicted the HLA-A and HLA-B alleles for most subjects in the first cohort. Several of the top co-occurrence clusters appeared to be linked to parvovirus B19, influenza, CMV and Epstein-Barr virus, according to a later analysis. The authors suggested that the approach could potentially be generalized to other disease states and immunological phenotypes. In a later genetic analysis, fewer N-insertions in productive TCRs were reported among donors in an Asian-associated ancestry cluster than the roughly 670-donor mean. Because HLA typing was missing for some donors at each locus, association tests included only the typed subset. An association between a missense DCLRE1C variant and V-gene and J-gene trimming of TCR beta chains was found in a later genetic analysis and replicated in an independent cohort. Assigning TCR associations to individual alleles was difficult when HLA alleles, especially DR and DQ, strongly co-occurred. Because counts were too low, about 18 rarely observed V segments, including chromosome 9 orphons, were excluded from the earlier analysis of 587 of the donors. A later analysis found that HLA-associated TCR beta chains were more clonally expanded and had lower generation probabilities than equally common non-associated chains. Correlated functional status among segregating V segments might be attributable to linkage disequilibrium, but an unknown experimental factor could not be ruled out. Some IMGT-functional V segments, including TRBV6-2 and TRBV6-3, could not be told apart with the 87-base-pair reads, so those segments were excluded. Only TCR beta chains were sequenced in this cohort, and the absence of alpha or paired-chain data limited detectable features.

The cohort comprised some 730 healthy bone marrow donors. At the time of sampling, all cohort members were nominally healthy, though unrecorded immune exposures were likely present. The donor was CMV seropositive and was included in the group of approximately 310 seropositive cohort members. Each donor provided a peripheral blood sample, and peripheral blood mononuclear cells were used for TCR beta sequencing. Genomic DNA extraction from the blood cell samples was performed with the Qiagen DNeasy Blood Extraction Kit. As concerns this clone: No antigen is known for it. One base away there is no much larger clone; base qualities are not given.

The clonotype originates from a man aged 35-49 years in good health and CMV-seropositive. The chain was built from TRBV27 and TRBJ1-2; the best D guess is TRBD1, with 6 bases matching. The sample consisted of PBMCs. The bases read TGTGCCAGCAGTCGGAGGGGGGAGGGGGGCTACACCTTC. Translation gives CASSRRGEGGYTF.